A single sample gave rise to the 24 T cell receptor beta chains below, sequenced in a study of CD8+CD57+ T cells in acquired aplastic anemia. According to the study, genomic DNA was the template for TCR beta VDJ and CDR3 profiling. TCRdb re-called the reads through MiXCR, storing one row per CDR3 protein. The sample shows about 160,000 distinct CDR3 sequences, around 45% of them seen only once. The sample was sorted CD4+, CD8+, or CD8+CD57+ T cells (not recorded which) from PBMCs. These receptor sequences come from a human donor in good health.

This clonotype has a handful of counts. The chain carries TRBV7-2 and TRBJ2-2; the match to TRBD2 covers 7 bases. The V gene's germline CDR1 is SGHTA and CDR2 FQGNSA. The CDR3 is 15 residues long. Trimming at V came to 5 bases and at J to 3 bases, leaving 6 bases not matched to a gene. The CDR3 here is CASSRSGGDTGELFF. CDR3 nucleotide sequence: TGTGCCAGCAGCCGTTCGGGAGGAGACACCGGGGAGCTGTTTTTT.

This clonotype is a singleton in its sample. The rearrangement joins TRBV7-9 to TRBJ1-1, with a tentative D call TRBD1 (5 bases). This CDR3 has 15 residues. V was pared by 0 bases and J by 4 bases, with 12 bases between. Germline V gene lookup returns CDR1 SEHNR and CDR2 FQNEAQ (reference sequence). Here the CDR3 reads CASSLAVSGLTEAFF. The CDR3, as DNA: TGTGCCAGCAGCTTAGCGGTGTCAGGGCTCACTGAAGCTTTCTTT.

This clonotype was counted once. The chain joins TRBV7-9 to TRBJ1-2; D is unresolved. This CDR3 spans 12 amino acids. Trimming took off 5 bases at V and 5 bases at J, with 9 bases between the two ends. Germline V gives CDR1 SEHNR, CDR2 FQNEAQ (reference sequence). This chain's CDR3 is CASSAQDYGYTF. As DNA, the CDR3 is TGTGCCAGCAGCGCCCAGGATTATGGCTACACCTTC.

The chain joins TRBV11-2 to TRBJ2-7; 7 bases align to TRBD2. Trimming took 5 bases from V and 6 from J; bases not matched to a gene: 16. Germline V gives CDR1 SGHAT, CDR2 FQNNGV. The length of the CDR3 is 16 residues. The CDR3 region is CASSVNPGTNGVEQYF. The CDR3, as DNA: TGTGCCAGCAGCGTTAACCCCGGGACTAACGGAGTCGAGCAGTACTTC.

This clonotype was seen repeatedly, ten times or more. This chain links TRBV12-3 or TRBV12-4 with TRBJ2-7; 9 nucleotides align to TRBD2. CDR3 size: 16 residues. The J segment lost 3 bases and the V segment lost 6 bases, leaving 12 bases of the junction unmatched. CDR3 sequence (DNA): TGTGCCAGCAGCCCCACTCGACTAGCGGCCAACTACGAGCAGTACTTC. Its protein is CASSPTRLAANYEQYF.

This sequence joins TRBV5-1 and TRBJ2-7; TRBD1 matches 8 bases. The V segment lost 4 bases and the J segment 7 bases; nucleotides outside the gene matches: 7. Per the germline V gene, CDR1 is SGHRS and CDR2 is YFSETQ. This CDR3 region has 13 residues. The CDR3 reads CASSDRTGREQYF. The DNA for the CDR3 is TGCGCCAGCAGCGACCGGACAGGGAGGGAGCAGTACTTC.

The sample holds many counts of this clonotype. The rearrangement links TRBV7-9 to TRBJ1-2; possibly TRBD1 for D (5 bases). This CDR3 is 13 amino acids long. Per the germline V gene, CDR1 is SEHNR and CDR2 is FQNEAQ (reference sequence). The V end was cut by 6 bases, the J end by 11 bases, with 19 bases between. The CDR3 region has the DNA TGTGCCAGCAGTCGGGACCGCACCGGCCAGTACACCTTC. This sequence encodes CASSRDRTGQYTF.

The CDR3 sequence is CSAPRIGVQFF. The CDR3 DNA reads as TGCAGTGCCCCTCGGATAGGGGTGCAGTTCTTC. V usage is TRBV20-1 and J usage is TRBJ2-1, with a possible D match to TRBD1 (5 bases). The CDR3 contains 11 residues. Germline V gene data show CDR1 as DFQATT and CDR2 as SNEGSKA (reference sequence). The ends were cut back, 6 bases at V and 12 bases at J, with 15 bases in the middle.

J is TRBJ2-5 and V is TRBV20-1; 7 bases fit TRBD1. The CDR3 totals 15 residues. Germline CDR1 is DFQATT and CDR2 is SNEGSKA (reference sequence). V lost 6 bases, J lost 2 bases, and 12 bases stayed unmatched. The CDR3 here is CSAVPFKGQQETQYF. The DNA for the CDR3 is TGCAGTGCCGTCCCATTTAAGGGACAGCAAGAGACCCAGTACTTC.

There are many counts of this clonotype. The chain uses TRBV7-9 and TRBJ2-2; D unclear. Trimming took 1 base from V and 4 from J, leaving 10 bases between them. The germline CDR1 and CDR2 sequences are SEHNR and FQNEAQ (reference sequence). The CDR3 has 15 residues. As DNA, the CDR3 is TGTGCCAGCAGCTTAGGAATGACATTCACCGGGGAGCTGTTTTTT. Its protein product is CASSLGMTFTGELFF.

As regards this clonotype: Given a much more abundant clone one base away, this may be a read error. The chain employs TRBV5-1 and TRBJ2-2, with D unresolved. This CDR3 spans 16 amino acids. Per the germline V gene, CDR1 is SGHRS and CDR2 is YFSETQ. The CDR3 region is CANSLPSTASTGELFF. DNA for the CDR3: TGCGCCAACAGCTTGCCCTCGACGGCTTCCACCGGGGAGCTGTTTTTT.

Here the CDR3 DNA reads TGTGCCAGCAACTCCCCGAGATACTACAATGAGCAGTTCTTC. This gives the protein CASNSPRYYNEQFF. This rearrangement joins TRBV7-8 to TRBJ2-1; D gene uncertain. The length of the CDR3 is 14 residues. Trimming stripped 7 bases from V and 3 bases from J, with 13 bases between. Germline CDR1 SGHVS, CDR2 FQNEAQ. The full variable domain, with the rest looked up from reference TRBV7-8 and TRBJ2-1, is GAGVSQSPRYKVAKRGQDVALRCDPISGHVSLFWYQQALGQGPEFLTYFQNEAQLDKSGLPSDRFFAERPEGSVSTLKIQRTQQEDSAVYLCASNSPRYYNEQFFGPGTRLTVL.

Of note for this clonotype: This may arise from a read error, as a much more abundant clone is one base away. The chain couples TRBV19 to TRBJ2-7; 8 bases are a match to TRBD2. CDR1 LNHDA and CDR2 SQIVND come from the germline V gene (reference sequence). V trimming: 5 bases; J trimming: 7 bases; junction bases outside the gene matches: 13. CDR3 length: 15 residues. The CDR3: CASSVDGGAGGEQYF. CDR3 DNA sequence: TGTGCCAGTAGTGTCGACGGGGGCGCGGGAGGAGAGCAGTACTTC.

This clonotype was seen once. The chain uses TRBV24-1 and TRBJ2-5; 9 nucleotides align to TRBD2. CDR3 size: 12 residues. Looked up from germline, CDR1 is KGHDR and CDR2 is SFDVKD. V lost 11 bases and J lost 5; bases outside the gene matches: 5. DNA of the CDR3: TGTGCCAGCATGGGGACTAGCGAGACCCAGTACTTC. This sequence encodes CASMGTSETQYF.

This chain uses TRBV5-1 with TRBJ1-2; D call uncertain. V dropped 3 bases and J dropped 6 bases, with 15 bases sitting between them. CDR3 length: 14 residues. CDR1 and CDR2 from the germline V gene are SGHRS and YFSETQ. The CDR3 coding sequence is TGCGCCAGCAGCTCCGGACCGGCGTCGGATGGCTACACCTTC. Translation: CASSSGPASDGYTF.

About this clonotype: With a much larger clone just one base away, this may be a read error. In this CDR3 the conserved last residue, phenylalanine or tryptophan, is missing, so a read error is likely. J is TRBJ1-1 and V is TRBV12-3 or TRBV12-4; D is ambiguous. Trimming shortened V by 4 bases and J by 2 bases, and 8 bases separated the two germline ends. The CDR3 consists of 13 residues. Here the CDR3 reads CASSYTSNTEAFL. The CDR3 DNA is TGTGCCAGCAGTTATACAAGCAACACTGAAGCTTTCCTT.

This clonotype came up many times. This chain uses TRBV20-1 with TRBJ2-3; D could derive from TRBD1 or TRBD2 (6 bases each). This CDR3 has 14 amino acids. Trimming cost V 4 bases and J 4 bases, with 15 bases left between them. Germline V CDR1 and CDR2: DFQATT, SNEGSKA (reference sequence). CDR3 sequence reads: CSATLLAGADTQYF. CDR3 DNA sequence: TGCAGTGCTACGTTACTAGCAGGGGCAGATACGCAGTATTTT.

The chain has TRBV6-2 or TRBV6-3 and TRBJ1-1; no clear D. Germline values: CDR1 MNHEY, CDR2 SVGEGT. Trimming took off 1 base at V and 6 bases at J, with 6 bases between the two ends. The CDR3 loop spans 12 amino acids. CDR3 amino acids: CASSYYWAEAFF. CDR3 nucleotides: TGTGCCAGCAGTTACTATTGGGCTGAAGCTTTCTTT.

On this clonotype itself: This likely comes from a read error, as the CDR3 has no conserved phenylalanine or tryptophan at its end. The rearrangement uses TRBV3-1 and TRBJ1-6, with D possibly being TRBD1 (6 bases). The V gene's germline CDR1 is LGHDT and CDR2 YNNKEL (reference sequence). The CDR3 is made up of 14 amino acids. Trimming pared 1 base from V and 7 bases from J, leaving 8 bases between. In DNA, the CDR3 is TGTGCCAGCAGCCAAGTAGGGGGAAATTCACCCCTCCACCCT. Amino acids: CASSQVGGNSPLHP.

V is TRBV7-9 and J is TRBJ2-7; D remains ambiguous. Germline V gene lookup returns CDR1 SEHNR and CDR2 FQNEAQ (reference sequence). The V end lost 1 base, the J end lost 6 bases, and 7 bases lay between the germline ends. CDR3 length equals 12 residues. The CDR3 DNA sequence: TGTGCCAGCAGCTTAGATTTTACCGAGCAGTACTTC. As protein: CASSLDFTEQYF.

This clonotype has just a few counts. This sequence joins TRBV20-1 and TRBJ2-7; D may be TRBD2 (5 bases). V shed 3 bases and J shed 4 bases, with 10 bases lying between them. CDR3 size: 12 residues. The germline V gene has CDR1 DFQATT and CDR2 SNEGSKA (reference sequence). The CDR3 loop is CSARLRGYEQYF. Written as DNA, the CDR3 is TGCAGTGCTAGGCTACGGGGATACGAGCAGTACTTC.

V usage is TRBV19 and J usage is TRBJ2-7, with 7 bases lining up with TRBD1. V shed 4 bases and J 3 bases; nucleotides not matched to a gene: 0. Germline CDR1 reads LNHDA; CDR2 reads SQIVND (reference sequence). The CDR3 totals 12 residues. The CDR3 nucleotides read TGTGCCAGTAGTACAGGGGGCTACGAGCAGTACTTC. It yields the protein CASSTGGYEQYF. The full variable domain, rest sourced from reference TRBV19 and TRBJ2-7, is DGGITQSPKYLFRKEGQNVTLSCEQNLNHDAMYWYRQDPGQGLRLIYYSQIVNDFQKGDIAEGYSVSREKKESFPLTVTSAQKNPTAFYLCASSTGGYEQYFGPGTRLTVT.

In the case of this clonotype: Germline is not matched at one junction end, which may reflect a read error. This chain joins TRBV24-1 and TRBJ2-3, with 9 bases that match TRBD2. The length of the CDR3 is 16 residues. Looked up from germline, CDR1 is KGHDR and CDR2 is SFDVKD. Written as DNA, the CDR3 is TGTGCCACCAGTGATTTTAGCGGGACTAGCACAGGTACGCAGTATTTT. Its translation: CATSDFSGTSTGTQYF.

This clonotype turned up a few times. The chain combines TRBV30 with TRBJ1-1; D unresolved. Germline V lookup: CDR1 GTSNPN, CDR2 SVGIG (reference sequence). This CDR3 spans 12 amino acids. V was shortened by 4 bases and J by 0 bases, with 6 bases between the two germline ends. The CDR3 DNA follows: TGTGCCTGGAAACGGCTGAACACTGAAGCTTTCTTT. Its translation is CAWKRLNTEAFF.